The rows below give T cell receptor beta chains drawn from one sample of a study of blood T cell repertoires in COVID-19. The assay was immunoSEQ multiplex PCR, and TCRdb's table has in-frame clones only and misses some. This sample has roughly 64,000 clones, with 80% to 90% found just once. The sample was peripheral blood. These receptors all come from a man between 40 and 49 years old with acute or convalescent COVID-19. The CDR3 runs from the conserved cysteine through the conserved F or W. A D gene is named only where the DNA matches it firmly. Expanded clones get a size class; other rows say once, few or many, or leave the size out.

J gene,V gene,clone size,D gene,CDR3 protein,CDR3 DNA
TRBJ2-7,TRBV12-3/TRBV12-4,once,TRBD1,CASSLKGASEQYF,TGTGCCAGCAGTTTAAAGGGGGCTTCAGAGCAGTACTTC
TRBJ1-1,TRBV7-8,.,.,CASSVGVDTEAFF,TGTGCCAGCAGCGTCGGGGTAGACACTGAAGCTTTCTTT
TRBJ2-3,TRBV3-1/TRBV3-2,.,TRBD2,CASSQGGGAADTQYF,TGTGCCAGCAGCCAAGGCGGGGGGGCAGCCGATACGCAGTATTTT
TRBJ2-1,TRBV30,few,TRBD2,CAWRDDTSGRGNEQFF,TGTGCCTGGAGGGACGATACTAGCGGGCGAGGAAATGAGCAGTTCTTC
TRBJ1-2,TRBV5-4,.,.,CASSPDSFWGGYTF,TGTGCCAGCAGCCCGGACAGTTTTTGGGGTGGCTACACCTTC
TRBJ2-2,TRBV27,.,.,CASSLGTTLTGELFF,TGTGCCAGCAGTTTAGGGACAACCCTCACCGGGGAGCTGTTTTTT
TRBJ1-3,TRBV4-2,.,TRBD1,CASSLDRDGNTIYF,TGTGCCAGCAGCCTGGACAGGGATGGAAACACCATATATTTT
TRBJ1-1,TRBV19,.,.,CASRMKGGWNTEAFF,TGTGCCAGTAGAATGAAGGGCGGGTGGAACACTGAAGCTTTCTTT
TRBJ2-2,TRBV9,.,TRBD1,CASSARDREPGELFF,TGTGCCAGCAGCGCCCGGGACAGGGAACCCGGGGAGCTGTTTTTT
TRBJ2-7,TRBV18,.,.,CASSPLTGSGSYEQYF,TGTGCCAGCTCACCACTGACAGGTTCAGGGTCCTACGAGCAGTACTTC
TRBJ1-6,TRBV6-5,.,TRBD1,CASSWTGLNSPLHF,TGTGCCAGCAGCTGGACAGGGCTTAATTCACCCCTCCACTTT
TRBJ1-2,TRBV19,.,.,CASSIKPRVHYGYTF,TGTGCCAGTAGTATCAAACCCAGGGTTCACTATGGCTACACCTTC
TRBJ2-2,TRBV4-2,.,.,CASSQDQALGELFF,TGTGCCAGCAGCCAAGATCAGGCATTGGGGGAGCTGTTTTTT
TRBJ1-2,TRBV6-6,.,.,CASIEGLGGYTF,TGTGCCAGCATTGAGGGTTTGGGTGGCTACACCTTC
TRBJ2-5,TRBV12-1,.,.,CASSPGQGGETQYF,TGTGCCAGCAGTCCAGGACAGGGTGGCGAGACCCAGTACTTC
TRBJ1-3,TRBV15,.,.,CATSRDRGSTGNTIYF,TGTGCCACCAGCAGAGATAGGGGCAGTACTGGAAACACCATATATTTT
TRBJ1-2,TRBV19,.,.,CASSTEDRDAIAGYGYTF,TGTGCCAGTAGTACAGAGGACAGAGACGCTATTGCTGGATATGGCTACACCTTC
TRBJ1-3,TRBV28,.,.,CASSPIGGALGNTIYF,TGTGCCAGCAGCCCAATTGGGGGGGCGCTTGGAAACACCATATATTTT
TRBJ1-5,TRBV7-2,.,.,CASSFRLGDQPQHF,TGTGCCAGCAGCTTCCGATTAGGGGATCAGCCCCAGCATTTT
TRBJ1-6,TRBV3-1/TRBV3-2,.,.,CASSQRHDNSPLHF,TGTGCCAGCAGCCAAAGACACGATAATTCACCCCTCCACTTT
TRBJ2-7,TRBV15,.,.,CATSRQGTSYEQYF,TGTGCCACCAGCAGACAGGGGACCTCCTACGAGCAGTACTTC
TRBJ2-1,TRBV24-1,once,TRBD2,CATSDALAGGRNEQFF,TGTGCCACCAGTGATGCTCTAGCGGGGGGACGCAATGAGCAGTTCTTC
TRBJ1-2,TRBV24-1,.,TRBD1,CATAPTGLHGYTF,TGTGCCACCGCTCCGACAGGGCTCCATGGCTACACCTTC
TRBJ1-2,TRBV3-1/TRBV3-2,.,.,CASSQEGRGNGYTF,TGTGCCAGCAGCCAAGAGGGCAGGGGTAATGGCTACACCTTC
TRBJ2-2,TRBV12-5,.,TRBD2,CASGPYGGGTGELFF,TGTGCTAGTGGCCCCTACGGCGGGGGCACCGGGGAGCTGTTTTTT
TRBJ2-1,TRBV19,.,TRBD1,CASSTPGQGIDEQFF,TGTGCCAGTAGCACTCCGGGACAGGGAATCGATGAGCAGTTCTTC
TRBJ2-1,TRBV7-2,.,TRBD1,CASSTAQDRGNEQFF,TGTGCCAGCAGCACCGCCCAGGACAGGGGCAATGAGCAGTTCTTC
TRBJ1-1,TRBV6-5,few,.,CAVHLGGNTEAFF,TGTGCAGTCCATCTGGGGGGGAACACTGAAGCTTTCTTT
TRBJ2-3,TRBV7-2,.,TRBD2,CASSPLAGGLGDTQYF,TGTGCCAGCAGCCCCTTAGCGGGGGGGCTGGGAGATACGCAGTATTTT
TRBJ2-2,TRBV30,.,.,CARRTENTGELFF,TGTGCCAGAAGGACTGAAAACACCGGGGAGCTGTTTTTT
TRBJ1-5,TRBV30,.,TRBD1,CAWSVRRQGAIGGISTQHF,TGTGCCTGGAGTGTGAGACGACAGGGGGCGATTGGGGGAATTAGTACCCAGCATTTT
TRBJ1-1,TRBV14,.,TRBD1,CASSHRQGVGATEAFF,TGTGCCAGCAGCCACCGACAGGGGGTCGGGGCCACTGAAGCTTTCTTT
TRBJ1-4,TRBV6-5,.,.,CASSLGGGAGYEKLFF,TGTGCCAGCAGTTTGGGCGGGGGGGCCGGCTATGAAAAACTGTTTTTT
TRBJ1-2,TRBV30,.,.,CAWSAGVGYGYTF,TGTGCCTGGAGTGCAGGGGTAGGCTATGGCTACACCTTC
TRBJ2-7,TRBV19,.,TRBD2,CASSRGGSYEQYF,TGTGCCAGTAGCCGGGGGGGTTCCTACGAGCAGTACTTC
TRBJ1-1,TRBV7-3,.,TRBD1,CASSSTGGTTEAFF,TGTGCCAGCAGCTCCACAGGGGGAACAACTGAAGCTTTCTTT
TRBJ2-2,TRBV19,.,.,CASSIESNTGELFF,TGTGCCAGTAGTATTGAGTCGAACACCGGGGAGCTGTTTTTT
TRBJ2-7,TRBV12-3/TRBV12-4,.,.,CASSSSALGEQYF,TGTGCCAGCAGTTCTAGCGCCTTGGGGGAGCAGTACTTC
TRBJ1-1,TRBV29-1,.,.,CSVDRGRGTEAFF,TGCAGCGTTGACAGGGGTCGTGGCACTGAAGCTTTCTTT
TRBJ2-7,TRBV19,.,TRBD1,CASSRNWDSSYEQYF,TGTGCCAGTAGTCGGAATTGGGACAGCTCCTACGAGCAGTACTTC
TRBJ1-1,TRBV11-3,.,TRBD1,CASSLEGTVRNEAFF,TGTGCCAGCAGCTTGGAAGGGACAGTGAGGAATGAAGCTTTCTTT
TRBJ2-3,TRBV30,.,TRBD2,CAWTGGGDTQYF,TGTGCCTGGACCGGGGGGGGAGATACGCAGTATTTT
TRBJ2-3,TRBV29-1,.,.,CSAGQWLGSTDTQYF,TGCAGCGCCGGACAATGGTTGGGGAGCACAGATACGCAGTATTTT
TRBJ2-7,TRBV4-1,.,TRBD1,CASSRQGDYEQYF,TGCGCCAGCAGCCGACAGGGCGACTACGAGCAGTACTTC
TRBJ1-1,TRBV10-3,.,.,CAISVPGHPAFF,TGTGCCATCAGTGTTCCGGGACACCCAGCTTTCTTT